Included here is one T cell receptor (beta chain) sequence, with context. Its antigen is as yet unknown. This sample is drawn from a study of cytomegalovirus exposure and HLA in healthy donors. Study context: In an earlier analysis, 95 million to 130 million unique TCR beta sequences were found from some 200 million T cells. About 79 million unique TCRs from HLA-typed donors were held in an early data release.

Germline trimming cut 2 bases from V and 2 bases from J; bases unmatched to any gene: 2. The length of the CDR3 is 15 residues. Per the germline V gene, CDR1 is SGHRS and CDR2 is YFSETQ. Overall study results and limits: DRB1 showed the most TCR associations and HLA-C the fewest in a later analysis, as rates varied by HLA locus. In a later analysis, compared with equally common non-associated chains, HLA-associated beta chains were more expanded.

The PCR had 60 Vbeta and 13 Jbeta primers. The data were produced by immunoSEQ multiplex PCR, yet TCRdb's version contains in-frame clones alone and is incomplete. The sample spans 50,000 to 70,000 clones; the ten largest clones claim approximately 8.9%. The sequence was obtained from a man in his fifties or sixties in good health and CMV-seropositive. J is TRBJ2-1 and V is TRBV5-1; 9 nucleotides agree with TRBD2. Sample: PBMCs. The CDR3 DNA reads TGCGCCAGCAGCTTACTAGCGGGTACCTACAATGAGCAGTTCTTC. Protein sequence: CASSLLAGTYNEQFF.